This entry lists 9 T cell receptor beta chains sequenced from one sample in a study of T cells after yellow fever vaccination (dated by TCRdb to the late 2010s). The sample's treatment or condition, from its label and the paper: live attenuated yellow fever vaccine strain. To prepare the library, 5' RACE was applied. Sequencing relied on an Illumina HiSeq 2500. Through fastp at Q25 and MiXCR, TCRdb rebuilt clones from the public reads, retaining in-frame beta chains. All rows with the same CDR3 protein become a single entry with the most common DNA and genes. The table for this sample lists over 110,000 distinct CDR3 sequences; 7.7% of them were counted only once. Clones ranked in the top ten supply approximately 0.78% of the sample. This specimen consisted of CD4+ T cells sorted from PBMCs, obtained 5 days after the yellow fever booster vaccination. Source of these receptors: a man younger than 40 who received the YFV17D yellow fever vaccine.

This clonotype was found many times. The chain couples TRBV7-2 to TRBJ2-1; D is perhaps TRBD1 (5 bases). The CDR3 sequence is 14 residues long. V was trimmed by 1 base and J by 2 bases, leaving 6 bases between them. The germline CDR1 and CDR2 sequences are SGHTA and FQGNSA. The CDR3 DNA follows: TGTGCCAGCAGCTTAGGACAGACCTACAATGAGCAGTTCTTC. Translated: CASSLGQTYNEQFF.

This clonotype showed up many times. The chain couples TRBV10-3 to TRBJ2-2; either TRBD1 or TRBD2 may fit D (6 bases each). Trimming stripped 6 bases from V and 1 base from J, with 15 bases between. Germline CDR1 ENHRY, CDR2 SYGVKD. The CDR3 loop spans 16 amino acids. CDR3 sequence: CAISPSGAVNTGELFF. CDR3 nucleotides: TGTGCCATCAGCCCCTCGGGGGCTGTGAACACCGGGGAGCTGTTTTTT.

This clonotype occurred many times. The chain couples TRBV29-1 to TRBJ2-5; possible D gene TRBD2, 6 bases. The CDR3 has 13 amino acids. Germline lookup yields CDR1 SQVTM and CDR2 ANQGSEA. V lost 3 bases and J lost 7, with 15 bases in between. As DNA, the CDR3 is TGCAGCGTTGAGGCGTTGGGGGGAAGGACCCAGTACTTC. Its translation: CSVEALGGRTQYF.

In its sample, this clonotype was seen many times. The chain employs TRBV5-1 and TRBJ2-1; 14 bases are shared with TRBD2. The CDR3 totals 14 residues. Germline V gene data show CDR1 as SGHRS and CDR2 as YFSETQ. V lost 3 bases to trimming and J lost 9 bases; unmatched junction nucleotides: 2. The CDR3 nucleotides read TGCGCCAGCAGCTGGGGACTAGCGGGAGTTGAGCAGTTCTTC. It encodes CASSWGLAGVEQFF. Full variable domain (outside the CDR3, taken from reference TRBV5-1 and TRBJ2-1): KAGVTQTPRYLIKTRGQQVTLSCSPISGHRSVSWYQQTPGQGLQFLFEYFSETQRNKGNFPGRFSGRQFSNSRSEMNVSTLELGDSALYLCASSWGLAGVEQFFGPGTRLTVL.

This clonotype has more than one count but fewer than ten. CDR3 region: CASSPAASRFYEQYF. CDR3 DNA sequence: TGTGCCAGCAGCCCCGCGGCTAGCCGCTTCTACGAGCAGTACTTC. V is TRBV7-2 and J is TRBJ2-7; TRBD2 might be the D (5 bases). The CDR3 length is 15 residues. Trimming stripped 5 bases from V and 3 bases from J, with 17 bases between. The germline gives CDR1 SGHTA, CDR2 FQGNSA.

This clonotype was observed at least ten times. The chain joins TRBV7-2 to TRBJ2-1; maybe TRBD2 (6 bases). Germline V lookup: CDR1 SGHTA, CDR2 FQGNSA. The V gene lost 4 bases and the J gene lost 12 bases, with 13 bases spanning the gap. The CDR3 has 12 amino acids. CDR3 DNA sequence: TGTGCCAGCAGCTCACTAGCTTTAGGGCAGTTCTTC. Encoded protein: CASSSLALGQFF.

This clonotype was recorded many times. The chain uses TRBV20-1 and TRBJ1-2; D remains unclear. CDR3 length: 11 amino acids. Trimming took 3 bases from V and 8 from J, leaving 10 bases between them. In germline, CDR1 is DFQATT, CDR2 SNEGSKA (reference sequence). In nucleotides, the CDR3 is TGCAGTGCTAGCCCAAGATCCGGCTACACCTTC. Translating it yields CSASPRSGYTF.

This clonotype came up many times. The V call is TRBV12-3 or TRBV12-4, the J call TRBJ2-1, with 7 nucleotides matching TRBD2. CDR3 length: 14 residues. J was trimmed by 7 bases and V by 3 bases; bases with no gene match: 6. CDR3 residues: CASSFLAEGNEQFF. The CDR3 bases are TGTGCCAGCAGTTTTCTAGCGGAGGGTAATGAGCAGTTCTTC.

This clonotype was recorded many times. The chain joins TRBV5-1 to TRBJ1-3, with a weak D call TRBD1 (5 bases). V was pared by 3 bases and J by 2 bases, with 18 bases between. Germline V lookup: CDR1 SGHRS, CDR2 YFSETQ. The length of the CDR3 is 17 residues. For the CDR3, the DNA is TGCGCCAGCAGCTCTACGACTCCGCTGGGGCCTGGAAACACCATATATTTT. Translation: CASSSTTPLGPGNTIYF.